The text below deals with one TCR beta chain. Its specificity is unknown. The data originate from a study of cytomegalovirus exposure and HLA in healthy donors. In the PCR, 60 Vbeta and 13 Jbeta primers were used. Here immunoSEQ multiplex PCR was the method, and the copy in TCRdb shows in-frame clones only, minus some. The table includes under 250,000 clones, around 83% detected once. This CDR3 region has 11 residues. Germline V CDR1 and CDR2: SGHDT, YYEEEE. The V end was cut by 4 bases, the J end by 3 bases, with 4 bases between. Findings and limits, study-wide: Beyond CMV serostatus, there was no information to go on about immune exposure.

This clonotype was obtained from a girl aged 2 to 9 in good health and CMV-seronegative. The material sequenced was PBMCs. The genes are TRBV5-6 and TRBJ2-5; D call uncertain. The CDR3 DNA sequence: TGTGCCAGCAGCCTAAAAGAGACCCAGTACTTC. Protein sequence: CASSLKETQYF.